This is a list of T cell receptor beta chains from one sample in a study of blood T cells in healthy people across ages. TCRdb recomputed calls from the 5' RACE reads with MiXCR, one row per CDR3 protein. The sample includes about 1 million distinct CDR3 sequences, under 55% of them seen just once. Sequenced input: blood. The receptors stem from a woman aged 55-70 years in good health. CDR3s include the opening cysteine and the closing phenylalanine or tryptophan. The D gene is left open where the match is weak. Part of the rows lack a size; the others show once, few, many or a class for expanded clones.

CDR3: CASLQQGHSYEQYF; DNA: TGTGCCAGTCTACAACAGGGGCACTCCTACGAGCAGTACTTC; J: TRBJ2-7; V: TRBV2; length: 14; D: TRBD1; size: -
CDR3: CSARLRSSYEQYF; DNA: TGCAGTGCTAGGTTGCGGAGCTCCTACGAGCAGTACTTC; J: TRBJ2-7; V: TRBV20-1; length: 13; D: -; size: few
CDR3: CASSLGGIQYEQYF; DNA: TGCGCCAGCAGCTTGGGTGGGATCCAATACGAGCAGTACTTC; J: TRBJ2-7; V: TRBV5-1; length: 14; D: -; size: few
CDR3: CASSLAPPGTDTQYF; DNA: TGTGCCAGCAGCTTAGCCCCCCCCGGGACAGATACGCAGTATTTT; J: TRBJ2-3; V: TRBV7-2; length: 15; D: -; size: -
CDR3: CVSAIAGGEQYF; DNA: TGTGTCAGCGCTATAGCGGGAGGCGAGCAGTACTTC; J: TRBJ2-7; V: TRBV27; length: 12; D: TRBD2; size: -
CDR3: CASSERSRGVEAFF; DNA: TGTGCCAGCAGTGAAAGAAGTAGGGGAGTGGAAGCTTTCTTT; J: TRBJ1-1; V: TRBV25-1; length: 14; D: -; size: -
CDR3: CSARDMGRPGTGELFF; DNA: TGCAGTGCTAGAGATATGGGCCGACCGGGCACCGGGGAGCTGTTTTTT; J: TRBJ2-2; V: TRBV20-1; length: 16; D: -; size: -
CDR3: CASREAGTINGKLFF; DNA: TGTGCCAGCAGGGAAGCCGGGACGATAAATGGAAAACTGTTTTTT; J: TRBJ1-4; V: TRBV6-1; length: 15; D: -; size: -
CDR3: CSASKRRGLLEQPQHF; DNA: TGCAGTGCGAGTAAGCGCAGGGGGCTTCTAGAACAGCCCCAGCATTTT; J: TRBJ1-5; V: TRBV20-1; length: 16; D: TRBD1; size: few
CDR3: CASSQEMSLAKYNEQFF; DNA: TGTGCCAGCAGCCAAGAGATGTCGCTAGCAAAGTACAATGAGCAGTTCTTC; J: TRBJ2-1; V: TRBV3-1; length: 17; D: -; size: few
CDR3: CASTSRRNNEQFF; DNA: TGTGCCAGCACCTCAAGGAGGAACAATGAGCAGTTCTTC; J: TRBJ2-1; V: TRBV28; length: 13; D: -; size: few
CDR3: CASSVGRAGTETQYF; DNA: TGTGCCAGCAGTGTGGGAAGGGCCGGGACAGAGACCCAGTACTTC; J: TRBJ2-5; V: TRBV12-3/TRBV12-4; length: 15; D: -; size: few
CDR3: CASSYGSGRGGRPMNTEAFF; DNA: TGTGCCAGCAGTTACGGGTCGGGCAGGGGAGGCCGGCCCATGAACACTGAAGCTTTCTTT; J: TRBJ1-1; V: TRBV6-5; length: 20; D: -; size: few
CDR3: CASSPYGGRGYNEQYF; DNA: TGTGCCAGCAGCCCCTACGGAGGGAGGGGTTACAATGAGCAGTACTTC; J: TRBJ2-7; V: TRBV6-2/TRBV6-3; length: 16; D: TRBD2; size: -
CDR3: CAWMEGVLNTEAFF; DNA: TGTGCCTGGATGGAGGGAGTCTTGAACACTGAAGCTTTCTTT; J: TRBJ1-1; V: TRBV30; length: 14; D: -; size: -